Below, 28 T cell receptor beta chains from the same sample are listed, as sequenced in a study of blood T cells in healthy people across ages. Using a J-beta primer mix together with a sample-barcoded 5' primer, a second PCR was run for about 7 to 12 cycles. From the 5' RACE reads, TCRdb called clonotypes with MiXCR, one entry per CDR3 protein. The sample has around 600,000 distinct CDR3 sequences; around 48% are singletons. The sequencing input was blood. The origin of the receptors is an elderly man in good health.

The chain has TRBV20-1 and TRBJ2-1; D perhaps matches TRBD1 (5 bases). The CDR3 is made up of 15 amino acids. Germline lookup yields CDR1 DFQATT and CDR2 SNEGSKA (reference sequence). V was cut by 5 bases and J by 4 bases, with 18 bases left in between. The CDR3 reads CSARPQGRVYNEQFF. The CDR3 DNA is TGCAGTGCTCGACCCCAGGGTCGGGTGTACAATGAGCAGTTCTTC.

The chain links TRBV7-2 to TRBJ1-6; D remains ambiguous. CDR1 is SGHTA and CDR2 is FQGNSA in the germline V gene. This CDR3 comprises 14 residues. Trimming took 2 bases from V and 3 from J, leaving 5 bases between them. The CDR3 spells CASSLQHYNSPLHF. In DNA, the CDR3 is TGTGCCAGCAGCTTACAACACTATAATTCACCCCTCCACTTT. Together with reference TRBV7-2 and TRBJ1-6, the CDR3 gives the full variable domain: GAGVSQSPSNKVTEKGKDVELRCDPISGHTALYWYRQSLGQGLEFLIYFQGNSAPDKSGLPSDRFSAERTGGSVSTLTIQRTQQEDSAVYLCASSLQHYNSPLHFGNGTRLTVT.

J is TRBJ2-7 and V is TRBV6-2 or TRBV6-3; D might be TRBD1 (8 bases). Germline V gene data show CDR1 as MNHEY and CDR2 as SVGEGT. This CDR3 contains 14 residues. The V end lost 7 bases, the J end lost 5 bases, and 18 bases lay between the germline ends. The CDR3: CASTPGGRGHEQYF. The CDR3 DNA is TGTGCCAGCACCCCGGGAGGCAGGGGGCACGAGCAGTACTTC.

The V gene is TRBV12-3 or TRBV12-4, the J gene TRBJ2-1; 11 nucleotides agree with TRBD2. J lost 4 bases, V lost 5 bases, and 7 bases had no gene match. The CDR3 loop spans 16 amino acids. The CDR3 loop reads CASSPVAGGAYNEQFF. CDR3 bases: TGTGCCAGCAGTCCCGTAGCGGGAGGGGCATACAATGAGCAGTTCTTC.

This clonotype was found a few times. This chain links TRBV5-1 with TRBJ1-1; no clear D gene. The V and J ends lost 5 bases and 4 bases respectively, with 15 bases between them. Germline CDR1 and CDR2: SGHRS and YFSETQ. The CDR3 covers 14 residues. The CDR3 nucleotides are TGCGCCAGCAGACTCCCGGAGGGTAGCACTGAAGCTTTCTTT. Translated: CASRLPEGSTEAFF.

In its sample, this clonotype was seen a few times. CDR3 region: CSAGKGGEGAFF. The CDR3 coding sequence is TGCAGTGCTGGAAAGGGGGGCGAGGGAGCTTTCTTT. The chain couples TRBV20-1 to TRBJ1-1, with TRBD1 as a possible D gene (6 bases). The CDR3 has 12 residues. Germline loops: CDR1 DFQATT, CDR2 SNEGSKA (reference sequence). V gave up 5 bases and J gave up 10 bases, with 17 bases separating them.

In nucleotides, the CDR3 is TGCAGTGCCCAAGGGATTACTAGCGGGGCCCGGGGAGATACGCAGTATTTT. Translated, it gives CSAQGITSGARGDTQYF. The V gene is TRBV20-1, the J gene TRBJ2-3, with 10 bases fitting TRBD2. Trimming removed 6 bases from V and 5 bases from J; junction bases left unmatched: 17. The CDR3 runs 17 residues. CDR1 is DFQATT, CDR2 SNEGSKA, per germline (reference sequence).

This clonotype was seen only a few times. The V gene is TRBV6-2 or TRBV6-3, the J gene TRBJ2-6; D is unclear. The CDR3 covers 15 residues. Germline assignment: CDR1 MNHEY and CDR2 SVGEGT. V shed 4 bases and J shed 0 bases, with 7 bases lying between them. CDR3 in DNA: TGTGCCAGCAGTTCGGTCCTCTCTGGGGCCAACGTCCTGACTTTC. This encodes CASSSVLSGANVLTF.

There are a few counts of this clonotype. The CDR3 sequence is CASSQSYPNSPLHF. DNA of the CDR3: TGCGCCAGCAGCCAAAGCTATCCGAATTCACCCCTCCACTTT. The chain recombines TRBV4-3 with TRBJ1-6, with D unclear. Deletions cut 2 bases from V and 7 bases from J, with 9 bases between. Germline-derived CDR1 and CDR2 are LGHNA and YSLEER. The CDR3 contains 14 residues.

The chain combines TRBV20-1 with TRBJ2-3; tentatively, D is TRBD1 or TRBD2 (5 bases each). CDR3 length: 13 amino acids. Germline values: CDR1 DFQATT, CDR2 SNEGSKA (reference sequence). V shed 6 bases and J shed 2 bases, with 12 bases lying between them. The CDR3 here is CSAPPGATDTQYF. CDR3 in DNA: TGCAGTGCACCACCCGGGGCCACAGATACGCAGTATTTT.

The V and J genes are TRBV7-9 and TRBJ1-1, with 7 bases that match TRBD1. Unmatched junction bases numbered 6, after V lost 1 base and J lost 1 base. Germline assignment: CDR1 SEHNR and CDR2 FQNEAQ (reference sequence). The CDR3 spans 16 residues. CDR3 in amino acids: CASSLGWTGGNTEAFF. DNA for the CDR3: TGTGCCAGCAGCTTAGGCTGGACAGGCGGGAACACTGAAGCTTTCTTT.

There are a few counts of this clonotype. J is TRBJ2-1 and V is TRBV4-2; 7 nucleotides align to TRBD2. Germline CDR1 reads LGHNA; CDR2 reads YNFKEQ. This CDR3 contains 15 residues. The V segment lost 1 base and the J segment 8 bases; nucleotides outside the gene matches: 8. The CDR3 DNA follows: TGTGCCAGCAGCCAAGGAGGCGGGAGTGAGGATGAGCAGTTCTTC. This encodes CASSQGGGSEDEQFF.

V is TRBV7-2 and J is TRBJ2-1; D is ambiguous. Germline V gives CDR1 SGHTA, CDR2 FQGNSA. The CDR3 sequence is 11 residues long. Trimming stripped 7 bases from V and 2 bases from J, with 3 bases between. CDR3 nucleotide sequence: TGTGCCAGCATCGCCTACAATGAGCAGTTCTTC. Its protein is CASIAYNEQFF.

J is TRBJ2-7 and V is TRBV20-1; 9 bases fit TRBD2. CDR3 length: 15 residues. V lost 5 bases and J lost 2; bases outside the gene matches: 10. Germline CDR1 and CDR2: DFQATT and SNEGSKA (reference sequence). The CDR3 loop is CSARGEREATYEQYF. The CDR3 DNA reads TGCAGTGCTCGAGGGGAGCGGGAGGCTACCTACGAGCAGTACTTC.

The gene calls are TRBV20-1 and TRBJ2-1; TRBD1 matches 7 bases. The germline V gene encodes CDR1 DFQATT and CDR2 SNEGSKA (reference sequence). V gave up 7 bases and J gave up 0 bases; unmatched junction bases: 12. The CDR3 spans 16 residues. DNA for the CDR3: TGCAGTGTAAATGACAGGGATGGGCACTCCTACAATGAGCAGTTCTTC. Translation gives CSVNDRDGHSYNEQFF.

In DNA form, the CDR3 reads TGTGCCAGCAGCTTGAGCGACAGGGTCGTTTCAGGAAACACCATATATTTT. Amino acids: CASSLSDRVVSGNTIYF. This chain joins TRBV9 and TRBJ1-3; 7 positions match TRBD1. This CDR3 contains 17 residues. After removal of 4 bases from V and 4 bases from J, the junction contained 14 bases not matched to a gene. From germline, CDR1 is SGDLS and CDR2 YYNGEE.

V usage is TRBV7-2 and J usage is TRBJ2-3, with D tentatively TRBD2 (6 bases). The CDR3 extends over 13 amino acids. V lost 6 bases to trimming and J lost 12 bases, with 19 bases between them. The germline gives CDR1 SGHTA, CDR2 FQGNSA. The CDR3 sequence: CASRNDGGDVQYF. The DNA of the CDR3 is TGTGCCAGCAGAAACGACGGGGGTGACGTCCAGTATTTT. Drawing the rest from reference TRBV7-2 and TRBJ2-3, the complete variable domain is GAGVSQSPSNKVTEKGKDVELRCDPISGHTALYWYRQSLGQGLEFLIYFQGNSAPDKSGLPSDRFSAERTGGSVSTLTIQRTQQEDSAVYLCASRNDGGDVQYFGPGTRLTVL.

The CDR3 loop reads CASSPAGGTDTQYF. The CDR3 region has the DNA TGCGCCAGCAGTCCAGCGGGGGGCACAGATACGCAGTATTTT. The chain carries TRBV10-1 and TRBJ2-3, with TRBD2 matching over 8 bases. J lost 1 base, V lost 5 bases, and 2 bases had no gene match. This CDR3 contains 14 residues. Germline CDR1 reads WNHNN; CDR2 reads SYGVQD (reference sequence).

The genes are TRBV7-9 and TRBJ2-3, with 15 bases identical to TRBD2. Germline V gene sequence: CDR1 SEHNR, CDR2 FQNEAQ (reference sequence). The CDR3 covers 17 residues. The junction had 6 bases not matched to a gene; V was cut back by 6 bases and J by 2 bases. CDR3 bases: TGTGCCAGCAGTTTGGGACTAGCGGGGGGTTACACAGATACGCAGTATTTT. Translated, it gives CASSLGLAGGYTDTQYF.

The rearrangement uses TRBV10-3 and TRBJ2-7; tentatively, D is TRBD2 (7 bases). Germline V gene lookup returns CDR1 ENHRY and CDR2 SYGVKD. The CDR3 is 16 residues long. Trimming removed 3 bases at V and 3 bases at J, with 18 bases between. CDR3 in amino acids: CAISDGGPGTNYEQYF. As DNA, the CDR3 is TGTGCCATCAGTGACGGGGGGCCCGGGACCAACTACGAGCAGTACTTC.

The gene calls are TRBV6-5 and TRBJ1-2; D ambiguous. The CDR3 runs 14 residues. Deletions cut 0 bases from V and 4 bases from J, with 9 bases between. Germline CDR1 and CDR2: MNHEY and SVGAGI. The CDR3: CASSYSVSFYGYTF. CDR3 nucleotide sequence: TGTGCCAGCAGTTACTCAGTCTCCTTCTATGGCTACACCTTC.

In this sample, this clonotype turned up a few times. The chain carries TRBV12-3 or TRBV12-4 and TRBJ2-1; 8 positions agree with TRBD2. Losses at the gene ends were 6 bases for V and 8 bases for J; bases not matched to a gene: 12. This CDR3 spans 15 amino acids. CDR3 sequence: CASSPRSGGRDEQFF. CDR3 nucleotides: TGTGCCAGCAGCCCAAGGAGCGGGGGTCGAGATGAGCAGTTCTTC.

This sequence joins TRBV20-1 and TRBJ1-1, with D uncertain. In germline, CDR1 is DFQATT, CDR2 SNEGSKA (reference sequence). The V and J ends lost 6 bases and 4 bases respectively, with 15 bases between them. CDR3 length equals 13 residues. The CDR3 DNA sequence: TGCAGTGCCGCCCCGGGCCGGGGCACTGAAGCTTTCTTT. Translating it yields CSAAPGRGTEAFF.

This clonotype occurred many times. V gene TRBV6-5 combines with J gene TRBJ2-4; TRBD1 agrees at 7 bases. J was trimmed by 8 bases and V by 5 bases; bases with no gene match: 6. The germline CDR1 and CDR2 sequences are MNHEY and SVGAGI. This CDR3 contains 13 residues. The CDR3 reads CASSTETGYIQYF. The DNA of the CDR3 is TGTGCCAGCAGTACGGAGACAGGGTACATTCAGTACTTC.

The chain uses TRBV29-1 and TRBJ1-2; maybe TRBD1 (6 bases). V was pared by 7 bases and J by 7 bases, with 22 bases between. Germline V lookup: CDR1 SQVTM, CDR2 ANQGSEA. This CDR3 contains 14 residues. In DNA form, the CDR3 reads TGCAGCGCCCTGACAGGTCCCGAGTCTGGTGGCTACACCTTC. This codes for CSALTGPESGGYTF.

The gene calls are TRBV2 and TRBJ2-6, with D possibly TRBD1 on 6 matching bases. The CDR3 length is 16 residues. Trimming stripped 2 bases from V and 2 bases from J, with 10 bases between. Germline V gene sequence: CDR1 SNHLY, CDR2 FYNNEI. This CDR3 reads CASSEYRAAGANVLTF. The CDR3 coding sequence is TGTGCCAGCAGTGAATACAGGGCAGCTGGGGCCAACGTCCTGACTTTC.

The chain links TRBV9 to TRBJ2-1, with 7 bases aligning to TRBD2. This CDR3 contains 15 residues. J gave up 9 bases and V 3 bases, and 12 bases lay outside the gene matches. Germline V gives CDR1 SGDLS, CDR2 YYNGEE. DNA for the CDR3: TGTGCCAGCAGCGAAACAGGCGGGAGAGGGAGTGAGCAGTTCTTC. This encodes CASSETGGRGSEQFF.

V usage is TRBV3-1 and J usage is TRBJ2-7; D remains unclear. Trimming cost V 4 bases and J 6 bases, with 13 bases left between them. The CDR3 loop spans 13 amino acids. Germline V CDR1 and CDR2: LGHDT, YNNKEL (reference sequence). CDR3 bases: TGTGCCAGCAGCCGGGCAGGCAATCGCGAGCAGTACTTC. Translating gives CASSRAGNREQYF.